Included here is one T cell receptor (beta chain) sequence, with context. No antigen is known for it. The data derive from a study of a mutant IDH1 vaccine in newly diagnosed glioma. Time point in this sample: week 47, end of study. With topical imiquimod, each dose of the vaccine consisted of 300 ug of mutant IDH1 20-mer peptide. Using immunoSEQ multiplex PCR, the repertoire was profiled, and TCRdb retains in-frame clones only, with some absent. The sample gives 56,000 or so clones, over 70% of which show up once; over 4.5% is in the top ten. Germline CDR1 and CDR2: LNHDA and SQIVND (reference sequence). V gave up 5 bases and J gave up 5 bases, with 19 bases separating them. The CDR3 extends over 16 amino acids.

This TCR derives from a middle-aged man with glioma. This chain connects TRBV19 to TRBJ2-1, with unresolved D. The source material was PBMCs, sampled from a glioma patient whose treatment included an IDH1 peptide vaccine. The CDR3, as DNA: TGTGCCAGTAGTCCCCGTCTTCCGGCCCGGGACAATGAGCAGTTCTTC. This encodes CASSPRLPARDNEQFF.